This entry lists 21 T cell receptor beta chains sequenced from one sample in a study of blood T cell repertoires in COVID-19. Method: immunoSEQ multiplex PCR; TCRdb's copy keeps in-frame clones and lacks some. Among 120,000 to 150,000 clones listed, more than 65% were seen once. Sequencing was carried out using peripheral blood. The receptors originated from a man older than 75 with acute or convalescent COVID-19.

This clone was counted ten times or more. V usage is TRBV19 and J usage is TRBJ1-1; 7 nucleotides align to TRBD1. Germline lookup yields CDR1 LNHDA and CDR2 SQIVND (reference sequence). This CDR3 is built from 14 residues. Losses at the gene ends were 5 bases for V and 3 bases for J; bases not matched to a gene: 6. Here the CDR3 reads CASSHTGDHTEAFF. The CDR3, as DNA: TGTGCCAGTAGTCATACAGGGGACCACACTGAAGCTTTCTTT.

The sample holds a few counts of this clone. This chain uses TRBV27 with TRBJ1-4; D perhaps matches TRBD1 (5 bases). In germline, CDR1 is MNHEY, CDR2 SMNVEV (reference sequence). Trimming took off 6 bases at V and 5 bases at J, with 13 bases between the two ends. The CDR3 totals 14 residues. CDR3 DNA sequence: TGTGCCAGCAGGGGTTACGGGGGGAATGAAAAACTGTTTTTT. Translated, it gives CASRGYGGNEKLFF.

The gene calls are TRBV28 and TRBJ1-4; 7 nucleotides line up with TRBD1. The CDR3 is 14 residues long. The V and J ends lost 5 bases and 5 bases, in that order; junction bases with no gene match: 5. Germline V CDR1 and CDR2: MDHEN, SYDVKM. CDR3 sequence reads: CASSGGQPNEKLFF. CDR3 bases: TGTGCCAGCAGTGGGGGACAGCCCAATGAAAAACTGTTTTTT.

The CDR3 coding sequence is TGTGCCAGCAGTCCATGGGACAGGGGTGGTGAAAAACTGTTTTTT. It is translated as CASSPWDRGGEKLFF. The chain carries TRBV28 and TRBJ1-4; 10 positions match TRBD1. With 5 bases clipped from V and 7 bases from J, the junction kept 7 bases outside the gene matches. The CDR3 loop spans 15 amino acids. CDR1 MDHEN and CDR2 SYDVKM come from the germline V gene.

About this clone: The same CDR3 also results from other DNA sequences found in this sample. This chain links TRBV5-1 with TRBJ1-5, with a tentative D call TRBD1 (5 bases). The CDR3 runs 15 residues. V lost 2 bases, J lost 0 bases, and 9 bases lay in between. Germline V gene data show CDR1 as SGHRS and CDR2 as YFSETQ. CDR3 sequence: CASSLGQNSNQPQHF. The CDR3, as DNA: TGCGCCAGCAGCTTAGGACAAAATAGCAATCAGCCCCAGCATTTT.

The table lists this clone with a count of one. V and J are TRBV7-2 and TRBJ1-1, with a tentative D call TRBD1 (6 bases). The CDR3 consists of 14 residues. V dropped 5 bases and J dropped 4 bases, with 14 bases sitting between them. Germline V CDR1 and CDR2: SGHTA, FQGNSA. DNA of the CDR3: TGTGCCAGCAGCCTACTGGTCAGGGGCACTGAAGCTTTCTTT. This gives the protein CASSLLVRGTEAFF.

Only a few counts were recorded for this clone. The chain carries TRBV2 and TRBJ2-1; 8 bases are shared with TRBD1. Unmatched junction bases numbered 14, after V lost 7 bases and J lost 12 bases. CDR3 size: 14 residues. Germline CDR1 is SNHLY and CDR2 is FYNNEI. Here the CDR3 DNA reads TGTGCCAGCAAGTACGAAGACAGGGGATTCTCGCAGTTCTTC. As protein: CASKYEDRGFSQFF. The whole variable domain, filled in from reference TRBV2 and TRBJ2-1, reads EPEVTQTPSHQVTQMGQEVILRCVPISNHLYFYWYRQILGQKVEFLVSFYNNEISEKSEIFDDQFSVERPDGSNFTLKIRSTKLEDSAMYFCASKYEDRGFSQFFGPGTRLTVL.

This chain links TRBV6-5 with TRBJ2-1; D gene uncertain. The ends were cut back, 6 bases at V and 5 bases at J, with 5 bases in the middle. Germline CDR1 is MNHEY and CDR2 is SVGAGI. The CDR3 is made up of 11 amino acids. Here the CDR3 DNA reads TGTGCCAGCAGCCTAGACAATGAGCAGTTCTTC. It translates to CASSLDNEQFF.

This chain joins TRBV28 and TRBJ2-3, with D possibly matching TRBD2 (5 bases). Trimming stripped 4 bases from V and 1 base from J, with 12 bases between. Germline V gene lookup returns CDR1 MDHEN and CDR2 SYDVKM. This CDR3 comprises 15 residues. The CDR3 sequence is CASSSFASRTDTQYF. CDR3 nucleotide sequence: TGTGCCAGCAGTTCTTTCGCTAGCCGCACAGATACGCAGTATTTT.

This clone has a single count. The chain couples TRBV18 to TRBJ1-1; D gene uncertain. V was clipped by 2 bases and J by 3 bases, with 7 bases between them. The germline V gene has CDR1 KGHSH and CDR2 LQKENI. This CDR3 is 13 amino acids long. The CDR3 DNA follows: TGTGCCAGCTCACCAATTCCGTACACTGAAGCTTTCTTT. It codes for CASSPIPYTEAFF.

This chain links TRBV7-9 with TRBJ1-5; the match to TRBD1 covers 7 bases. There are 15 residues in the CDR3. The J segment lost 3 bases and the V segment lost 0 bases, leaving 2 bases of the junction unmatched. The germline gives CDR1 SEHNR, CDR2 FQNEAQ (reference sequence). Here the CDR3 reads CASSLATGPNQPQHF. DNA of the CDR3: TGTGCCAGCAGCTTAGCGACAGGGCCCAATCAGCCCCAGCATTTT.

The chain carries TRBV11-1 and TRBJ2-5, with TRBD2 as a possible D gene (5 bases). From germline, CDR1 is SGHAT and CDR2 FQDESV (reference sequence). Between the trimmed V and J ends, which lost 5 bases and 5 bases, there was a span of 6 bases. The CDR3 totals 11 residues. DNA for the CDR3: TGTGCCAGCAGCCGAGGGGAGACCCAGTACTTC. Its translation: CASSRGETQYF.

The genes are TRBV5-4 and TRBJ2-3, with 7 bases fitting TRBD2. The CDR3 covers 16 residues. Germline V gene sequence: CDR1 SGHNT, CDR2 YYREEE (reference sequence). Trimming at V came to 2 bases and at J to 2 bases, leaving 8 bases not matched to a gene. As DNA, the CDR3 is TGTGCCAGCAGCTTCGGTTTGGGGGGGGTCACAGATACGCAGTATTTT. This translates into CASSFGLGGVTDTQYF.

The rearrangement links TRBV5-8 to TRBJ1-1; 11 bases are a match to TRBD1. J was trimmed by 3 bases and V by 1 base; bases with no gene match: 8. The CDR3 is 17 residues long. CDR1 is SGHTS, CDR2 YDEGEE, per germline. For the CDR3, the DNA is TGTGCCAGCAGCTTGATTTTACCGGGACAGGGGGACACTGAAGCTTTCTTT. It encodes CASSLILPGQGDTEAFF.

J is TRBJ2-5 and V is TRBV28; tentatively, D is TRBD2 (5 bases). Germline V lookup: CDR1 MDHEN, CDR2 SYDVKM. Trimming removed 3 bases at V and 2 bases at J, with 16 bases between. This CDR3 has 16 residues. Here the CDR3 DNA reads TGTGCCAGCAGTTTGGAGGTCGTCTACGATCAAGAGACCCAGTACTTC. This gives the protein CASSLEVVYDQETQYF.

The sample holds many counts of this clone. This chain connects TRBV5-6 to TRBJ1-1; D gene ambiguous. In germline, CDR1 is SGHDT, CDR2 YYEEEE. The ends were cut back, 0 bases at V and 4 bases at J, with 10 bases in the middle. This CDR3 contains 14 residues. CDR3 protein: CASSLGLRLTEAFF. The CDR3 nucleotides are TGTGCCAGCAGCTTGGGGCTGAGGCTCACTGAAGCTTTCTTT. The whole variable domain, filled in from reference TRBV5-6 and TRBJ1-1, reads DAGVTQSPTHLIKTRGQQVTLRCSPKSGHDTVSWYQQALGQGPQFIFQYYEEEERQRGNFPDRFSGHQFPNYSSELNVNALLLGDSALYLCASSLGLRLTEAFFGQGTRLTVV.

This clone was recorded only once. The chain joins TRBV10-3 to TRBJ1-3; D gene ambiguous. Trimming stripped 2 bases from V and 4 bases from J, with 9 bases between. The CDR3 totals 14 residues. Germline V lookup: CDR1 ENHRY, CDR2 SYGVKD. The chain's CDR3 is CAISEDKSGNTIYF. The CDR3 DNA reads TGTGCCATCAGTGAGGACAAATCAGGAAACACCATATATTTT.

The CDR3 DNA is TGTGCCAGCAGCTTCCGCGTTGCAACTAATGAAAAACTGTTTTTT. Translating gives CASSFRVATNEKLFF. The chain links TRBV7-2 to TRBJ1-4; no reliable D call. Germline values: CDR1 SGHTA, CDR2 FQGNSA. Deletions cut 3 bases from V and 0 bases from J, with 8 bases between. This CDR3 is 15 amino acids long.

This clone has a single count. The rearrangement links TRBV6-2 or TRBV6-3 to TRBJ2-7; D is ambiguous. The CDR3 extends over 12 amino acids. Germline CDR1 MNHEY, CDR2 SVGEGT. V was trimmed by 2 bases and J by 5 bases, leaving 7 bases between them. CDR3 in DNA: TGTGCCAGCAGTTACCCACGGGACGAGCAGTACTTC. Translation: CASSYPRDEQYF.

This chain joins TRBV30 and TRBJ1-2; D not certain. V was cut by 0 bases and J by 4 bases, with 12 bases left in between. The CDR3 runs to 14 residues. Germline CDR1 reads GTSNPN; CDR2 reads SVGIG (reference sequence). CDR3 region: CAWSVSYSLYGYTF. CDR3 nucleotides: TGTGCCTGGAGTGTATCCTACAGTCTCTATGGCTACACCTTC.

The rearrangement links TRBV10-3 to TRBJ1-1; a weak D match, TRBD1 (6 bases). V was shortened by 0 bases and J by 5 bases, with 13 bases between the two germline ends. This CDR3 is built from 15 residues. Per the germline V gene, CDR1 is ENHRY and CDR2 is SYGVKD. The CDR3 sequence is CAISESPGVETEAFF. Here the CDR3 DNA reads TGTGCCATCAGTGAGTCCCCAGGGGTAGAAACTGAAGCTTTCTTT.